This T cell receptor beta chain was sequenced during a study of PD-1 blockade in classical Hodgkin lymphoma. As to this clone: Its antigen remains unidentified.

Measured with immunoSEQ multiplex PCR; TCRdb has only the in-frame clones, and not every one. The table records 90,000 to 110,000 clones, approximately 90% of them present only once. Time point defined: cycle 4 day 1 (C4D1), after more than five weeks of nivolumab. Every patient was affected by relapse after autologous stem cell transplantation, while exposure to brentuximab vedotin was not uniform. Patients had relapsed/refractory classical Hodgkin lymphoma with complete response, partial response or progressive disease as best response. V was shortened by 3 bases and J by 11 bases, with 14 bases between the two germline ends. Germline V gene sequence: CDR1 LNHDA, CDR2 SQIVND (reference sequence). CDR3 size: 13 residues. Study results and limitations: Reasons behind the repertoire differences stay unclear, perhaps disease activity or earlier therapy.

The chain carries TRBV19 and TRBJ1-5, with D perhaps TRBD1 (5 bases). This TCR was sampled from a human donor with classical Hodgkin lymphoma. Sequences were derived from peripheral blood mononuclear cells (PBMCs), sampled before the fourth cycle of nivolumab. CDR3 protein: CASSMIPSGAQHF. The CDR3 region has the DNA TGTGCCAGTAGTATGATCCCTTCGGGGGCCCAGCATTTT.